The T cell receptor beta chain described here comes from a study of T cells in Graves' hyperthyroidism and ophthalmopathy. Regarding this clonotype: Possible read error: a much larger clone is one base away. It is likely a read error, because the conserved phenylalanine at the end of the CDR3 is missing.

Amplification targeted TCR beta CDR3 regions from RNA transcripts. Initially, a first-round RT-PCR of the TCR CDR3 employed the HTBI primer set. TCRdb processed the multiplex PCR reads anew with MiXCR; each CDR3 protein has one entry. The sample shows approximately 640,000 distinct CDR3 sequences, about 45% of them seen only once. Germline-derived CDR1 and CDR2 are KGHDR and SFDVKD. This CDR3 comprises 14 residues. Trimming took 7 bases from V and 4 from J, leaving 12 bases between them. Diagnoses were established using clinical symptoms, serum thyroxine and TRAb, thyroid ultrasound and orbital computed tomography.

Sequenced input: peripheral blood or thyroid tissue (not recorded which). J is TRBJ2-2 and V is TRBV24-1; D is possibly TRBD1 (6 bases). This sequence originates from an adult man with Graves' disease, either hyperthyroidism or ophthalmopathy (not recorded which). The CDR3 reads CATRDSPSTGELFL. CDR3 sequence (DNA): TGTGCCACCAGGGACAGCCCGAGCACCGGGGAGCTGTTTTTG.